This TCR beta chain was recorded in a study of tumor and adjacent non-tumor tissue in lung cancer. Looked up from germline, CDR1 is SGHAT and CDR2 is FQDESV (reference sequence). The CDR3 extends over 16 amino acids. The library came from three nested PCR rounds adapted from ARM-PCR protocols. Using its own MiXCR run on the multiplex PCR reads, TCRdb lists one record per CDR3 protein. The sample includes 40,000 to 50,000 distinct CDR3 sequences, about two thirds of them seen just once. RNA was extracted from bulk tissue without any cell sorting. The normal lung tissue was taken more than 3 cm from the tumor edge.

The TCR was taken from a woman in her 70s with non-small cell lung cancer. V and J are TRBV11-1 and TRBJ2-3; perhaps D is TRBD1 or TRBD2 (7 bases each). What was sequenced was distant non-tumor lung tissue. The DNA of the CDR3 is TGTATCAGCAACTTAGTGGGGGGGACAGTCAGAAATAAGCAGTATTTT. This codes for CISNLVGGTVRNKQYF.